This T cell receptor beta chain was identified during a study of beta chain features in type 1 diabetes (dated by TCRdb to between 2017 and 2018). In the study overall: Patients and healthy donors did not differ in mean age, gender distribution, total cell number or subset yield. A total of just under 110,000,000 sorted cells were examined across all samples, and RNA yield correlated strongly with the number of cells per subset. In the study, recently diagnosed type 1 diabetes patients and matched healthy donors were compared on the TCRB repertoires of their sorted circulating CD4+ T cell subsets. Naive and central memory subsets were obtained from all 30 or so donors, but regulatory and stem cell-like memory subsets were isolated from only 8 patients and roughly eight healthy donors.

Study-level results and caveats: Sequencing cDNA rather than genomic DNA could over-represent highly expressing activated cells, although activation and CD3 levels did not differ between groups. Patients with type 1 diabetes made fewer insertions and deleted more nucleotides at VDJ recombination sites, implying thymic rearrangement abnormalities. A moderate but significant shortening of TCRB CDR3 length was observed in type 1 diabetes patients in all four CD4+ subsets. Because small numbers of individuals were included in the HLA sub-analyses, any influence of HLA type on TCRB rearrangement was left unresolved. Naive, central memory and regulatory TCRB repertoires appeared to be more similar among patients than among healthy donors. PCR may preferentially amplify shorter templates, but because patient and control samples were amplified and corrected together, any resulting skew would affect both groups equally.

The High Capacity cDNA Reverse Transcription Kit was used to reverse transcribe all of the isolated RNA, meaning that expressed TCRB transcripts were what got sequenced. Naive, central memory and regulatory T cell samples underwent deep immunoSEQ sequencing, averaging approximately 3.3 million total reads per sample. After sorted cells were lysed in RLT buffer, RNA was extracted with DNase-treated RNeasy Micro or Mini kits, with the choice depending on cell number. Each cell subset was processed on its own to prevent cross-contamination, while patient and healthy donor samples were processed together. The immunoSEQ multiplex PCR was used to amplify TCRB sequences from cDNA, yielding 87-bp fragments that span the CDR3 region. Amplicons were sequenced on the Illumina HiSeq platform. On the study's bioinformatics: Synthetic template baselines were used to correct PCR bias computationally, reads within Hamming distance 2 were collapsed together, and singletons that could not be merged were discarded. Reads were aligned to IMGT to assign V, D and J genes, CDR3 length, and insertions or deletions at six rearrangement sites. Within each subset, clonotype counts were normalized to sorted cell number, and only after that were true diversity and Gini coefficients computed with the tcR R package. Repertoire sharing was quantified using the overlap coefficient calculated on TCRB nucleotide sequences. Out-of-frame TCRB sequences from naive cells were analyzed to stand in for the pre-selection repertoire. Drawn from immuneACCESS, this table holds only the in-frame rearrangements with V and J called that TCRdb kept. Clones are partly lost; checked studies trace under half to an unresolved V gene and leave the rest unexplained. V and J calls and clone size are those listed in that table; D and trimming were worked out from the DNA. In this sample the table shows about 450,000 clones, roughly an eighth of which occur a single time. The ten most abundant clones make up less than 0.06% of the sample.

Each donor gave one peripheral blood draw, averaging about 120 mL, which was collected into heparinised tubes. A BD FACSAria II and a panel including CD45RO, CCR7, CD25, CD127, CD95 and CD27 were used to sort naive, central memory, regulatory and stem cell-like memory CD4+ T cells. A purity above 95% was achieved for all sorted populations. PBMCs were isolated immediately by Lymphoprep density gradient centrifugation and stained directly without culture. Samples were stained and sorted in pairs, with one healthy donor and one patient per experiment, so that batch effects were minimized. Relative to germline, V is 1 base shorter and J is 0 bases shorter, with 7 bases between their ends. The germline V gene encodes CDR1 SGHTA and CDR2 FQGNSA. The CDR3 measures 15 amino acids from cysteine to phenylalanine. Only the CDR3 region is kept as DNA, spanning 45 bases read in frame from base 1. On this clone: No cognate antigen has been identified for it. Base qualities are missing; no much larger clone stands one base away.

Sequencing was done on a sample of naive CD4+ T cells from blood. The intended sense of this specimen's cell subset or site label: true naive CD4+ T cells. The source is a woman aged 18-29 years in good health. Recombination linked TRBV7-2 to TRBJ1-3, with the identity of the D gene unclear. CDR3 region: CASSLGVNSGNTIYF. The nucleotide sequence reads as follows: TGTGCCAGCAGCTTAGGGGTAAACTCTGGAAACACCATATATTTT.